The entry below gives a single T cell receptor (beta chain) sequence along with its context. The sample belongs to a study of blood T cell repertoires in COVID-19. Study overall: Both acute and convalescent COVID-19 samples were obtained from the United States, Italy and Spain.

Germline V gene data show CDR1 as LGHNA and CDR2 as YNFKEQ. V was cut by 1 base and J by 0 bases, with 9 bases left in between. This CDR3 is built from 15 residues. The table came from immunoSEQ multiplex PCR; TCRdb's copy has only in-frame clones and leaves some out. This repertoire shows about 210,000 clones, 82% found once; its top ten account for about an eighth. Sequenced material: peripheral blood. This TCR was sampled from a woman aged 40-49 years with acute or convalescent COVID-19. This chain uses TRBV4-2 with TRBJ1-1, with D maybe TRBD1 (5 bases). This CDR3 is CASSQVSGLNTEAFF. The CDR3, as DNA: TGTGCCAGCAGCCAAGTTTCAGGGTTGAACACTGAAGCTTTCTTT.